This entry lists 21 T cell receptor beta chains sequenced from one sample in a study of T-cell reconstitution after alpha-beta-depleted transplantation in children. The TCRbeta library incorporated unique molecular identifiers. TCRdb used MiXCR to reprocess the PCR reads, holding one entry per CDR3 protein. The table has approximately 510,000 distinct CDR3 sequences, 15% to 20% seen once; the top ten hold more than 2.5%. The source was PBMCs from the stem cell graft donor, collected from the stem cell graft. These receptors all come from a human donor who donated a stem cell graft to a child with acute lymphoblastic leukemia.

This clonotype was recorded a few times. The rearrangement links TRBV7-6 to TRBJ2-7, with a possible D match to TRBD2 (5 bases). Trimming took 1 base from V and 7 from J, leaving 11 bases between them. The germline V gene has CDR1 SGHVS and CDR2 FNYEAQ. This CDR3 comprises 13 residues. In nucleotides, the CDR3 is TGTGCCAGCAGCTTAGGCTACACGGGGGAGCAGTACTTC. Encoded protein: CASSLGYTGEQYF.

In this sample, this clonotype turned up a few times. The chain is built from TRBV19 and TRBJ2-7; D gene uncertain. V was pared by 3 bases and J by 2 bases, with 8 bases between. Germline-derived CDR1 and CDR2 are LNHDA and SQIVND (reference sequence). This CDR3 contains 13 residues. The CDR3 region has the DNA TGTGCCAGTAGTATGTGGATGACCTACGAGCAGTACTTC. It translates to CASSMWMTYEQYF.

This clonotype has a count of ten or more. The rearrangement uses TRBV12-3 or TRBV12-4 and TRBJ2-1; a weak D match, TRBD2 (7 bases). This CDR3 is built from 15 residues. V was shortened by 5 bases and J by 2 bases, with 13 bases between the two germline ends. This CDR3 reads CASSPQGGAYNEQFF. Written as DNA, the CDR3 is TGTGCCAGCAGTCCACAGGGAGGGGCCTACAATGAGCAGTTCTTC.

This clonotype was observed at least ten times. The V gene is TRBV9, the J gene TRBJ2-7, with 7 nucleotides matching TRBD1. Trimming at V came to 3 bases and at J to 0 bases, leaving 3 bases not matched to a gene. In germline, CDR1 is SGDLS, CDR2 YYNGEE. CDR3 size: 14 residues. CDR3 sequence reads: CASSGRDSSYEQYF. The DNA for the CDR3 is TGTGCCAGCAGCGGCCGGGACAGCTCCTACGAGCAGTACTTC.

This clonotype was seen a few times. The chain joins TRBV12-3 or TRBV12-4 to TRBJ2-2; TRBD1 is a possible D gene (7 bases). V lost 3 bases to trimming and J lost 5 bases, with 16 bases between them. The CDR3 has 16 amino acids. DNA for the CDR3: TGTGCCAGCAGTTTGTCGGCAGGGGGGAAAACCGGGGAGCTGTTTTTT. Translated, it gives CASSLSAGGKTGELFF.

The chain joins TRBV5-1 to TRBJ2-2, with a tentative D call TRBD1 (5 bases). The CDR3 has 16 residues. Germline assignment: CDR1 SGHRS and CDR2 YFSETQ. Trimming removed 0 bases from V and 6 bases from J, with 15 bases in between. This CDR3 reads CASSLEPGSRSGELFF. The CDR3 region has the DNA TGCGCCAGCAGCTTGGAACCAGGGTCGAGGTCCGGGGAGCTGTTTTTT.

The chain is built from TRBV11-1 and TRBJ2-1; D is unresolved. Trimming left V 5 bases short and J 0 bases short, with 14 bases between. The germline V gene has CDR1 SGHAT and CDR2 FQDESV (reference sequence). This CDR3 is 16 amino acids long. CDR3 DNA: TGTGCCAGCAGCCCGACTGTGCAATCCTCCTACAATGAGCAGTTCTTC. Protein product: CASSPTVQSSYNEQFF.

This clonotype was counted between two and nine times. This chain uses TRBV7-6 with TRBJ2-7; D is uncertain. The CDR3 is 13 amino acids. V gave up 1 base and J gave up 3 bases, with 7 bases separating them. The V gene's germline CDR1 is SGHVS and CDR2 FNYEAQ. The CDR3: CASSLDEYYEQYF. In DNA, the CDR3 is TGTGCCAGCAGCTTAGACGAATACTACGAGCAGTACTTC.

In its sample, this clonotype was seen a few times. The chain uses TRBV12-3 or TRBV12-4 and TRBJ1-6, with a possible D match to TRBD1 (5 bases). The CDR3 loop spans 14 amino acids. V shed 3 bases and J shed 8 bases, with 11 bases lying between them. CDR3 region: CASSFSDRYSPLHF. The CDR3 DNA follows: TGTGCCAGCAGTTTTAGTGACAGATATTCACCCCTCCACTTT.

This clonotype turned up a few times. The chain couples TRBV7-9 to TRBJ2-2, with a possible D match to TRBD2 (5 bases). V was trimmed by 5 bases and J by 2 bases, leaving 9 bases between them. CDR1 SEHNR and CDR2 FQNEAQ come from the germline V gene (reference sequence). CDR3 length: 14 amino acids. The CDR3 nucleotides read TGTGCCAGCAGCGGCAGACTAAACACCGGGGAGCTGTTTTTT. Translating gives CASSGRLNTGELFF.

A few counts support this clonotype. The chain recombines TRBV7-3 with TRBJ2-3; no clear D gene. The CDR3 spans 14 residues. Trimming removed 1 base at V and 2 bases at J, with 7 bases between. Germline values: CDR1 SGHTA, CDR2 FQGTGA. This CDR3 reads CASSLRGTTDTQYF. The DNA for the CDR3 is TGTGCCAGCAGCTTAAGAGGAACCACAGATACGCAGTATTTT.

The V call is TRBV5-1, the J call TRBJ1-1; 7 positions match TRBD1. Germline V gene lookup returns CDR1 SGHRS and CDR2 YFSETQ. The CDR3 has 15 residues. The trim removed 4 bases at V and 3 bases at J, leaving 9 bases unmatched. This CDR3 reads CASSVQGRGDTEAFF. The CDR3 DNA reads as TGCGCCAGCAGCGTACAGGGGCGAGGGGACACTGAAGCTTTCTTT.

This clonotype was observed a handful of times. This chain connects TRBV30 to TRBJ2-1; 12 bases align to TRBD2. Germline V lookup: CDR1 GTSNPN, CDR2 SVGIG (reference sequence). This CDR3 spans 17 amino acids. The V and J ends lost 1 base and 8 bases, in that order; junction bases with no gene match: 12. CDR3 sequence (DNA): TGTGCCTGGAGTGCCACCGGGACTAGCGGGTTCGGAGATGAGCAGTTCTTC. This translates into CAWSATGTSGFGDEQFF. The full variable domain, with the rest looked up from reference TRBV30 and TRBJ2-1, is SQTIHQWPATLVQPVGSPLSLECTVEGTSNPNLYWYRQAAGRGLQLLFYSVGIGQISSEVPQNLSASRPQDRQFILSSKKLLLSDSGFYLCAWSATGTSGFGDEQFFGPGTRLTVL.

In this sample, this clonotype turned up a few times. CDR3 protein: CASSLSTILDVNYGYTF. CDR3 DNA: TGTGCCAGCAGCCTCTCCACGATCCTTGATGTTAACTATGGCTACACCTTC. This chain connects TRBV7-2 to TRBJ1-2; D uncertain. Trimming cost V 5 bases and J 1 base, with 20 bases left between them. Germline V lookup: CDR1 SGHTA, CDR2 FQGNSA. This CDR3 is built from 17 residues.

This clonotype was recorded a few times. This chain uses TRBV10-3 with TRBJ2-4, with no clear D. The CDR3 runs 18 residues. Looked up from germline, CDR1 is ENHRY and CDR2 is SYGVKD. The germline V and J ends were trimmed by 6 bases and 4 bases, with 25 bases remaining between them. The CDR3: CAISRNFVLPAQKNIQYF. CDR3 nucleotides: TGTGCCATCAGCAGGAATTTCGTGCTTCCCGCACAAAAAAACATTCAGTACTTC.

The gene calls are TRBV2 and TRBJ2-2, with 7 nucleotides matching TRBD2. The CDR3 covers 15 residues. The V gene's germline CDR1 is SNHLY and CDR2 FYNNEI. The V gene end was trimmed by 2 bases and the J gene end by 4 bases; junction bases not matched to a gene: 4. CDR3 residues: CASSEWTSVTGELFF. In DNA form, the CDR3 reads TGTGCCAGCAGTGAATGGACTAGTGTCACCGGGGAGCTGTTTTTT.

This clonotype was picked up a small number of times. This chain uses TRBV4-1 with TRBJ1-5, with a weak D call TRBD1 (6 bases). Germline loops: CDR1 MGHRA, CDR2 YSYEKL. CDR3 length: 15 amino acids. Trimming took 0 bases from V and 6 from J, leaving 12 bases between them. The CDR3, as DNA: TGCGCCAGCAGCCAAGATGGCAGGGGAGGTCAGCCCCAGCATTTT. Its protein is CASSQDGRGGQPQHF.

This clonotype has only one observation. V and J are TRBV5-1 and TRBJ2-4; 9 bases are a match to TRBD1. Germline V gene lookup returns CDR1 SGHRS and CDR2 YFSETQ. This CDR3 is built from 13 residues. Trimming cost V 7 bases and J 6 bases; bases outside gene matches: 5. The CDR3 loop is CASGMDRGNIQYF. The CDR3 coding sequence is TGCGCCAGCGGAATGGACAGGGGAAACATTCAGTACTTC.

In its sample, this clonotype was seen a few times. The rearrangement joins TRBV11-2 to TRBJ2-3, with D perhaps matching TRBD1 or TRBD2 (6 bases each). Trimming left V 3 bases short and J 2 bases short, with 12 bases between. CDR3 length: 15 residues. Per germline, CDR1 SGHAT and CDR2 FQNNGV. CDR3 amino acids: CASSLGGDNTDTQYF. The CDR3 DNA sequence: TGTGCCAGCAGCTTGGGCGGGGACAACACAGATACGCAGTATTTT.

The gene calls are TRBV15 and TRBJ1-5, with a tentative D call TRBD1 (6 bases). V dropped 1 base and J dropped 5 bases, with 18 bases sitting between them. This CDR3 is 17 amino acids long. Germline V CDR1 and CDR2: LNHNV, YYDKDF (reference sequence). CDR3 sequence: CATSRVPSPGGDQPQHF. The DNA for the CDR3 is TGTGCCACCAGCAGAGTTCCGTCCCCGGGGGGCGATCAGCCCCAGCATTTT.

The V and J genes are TRBV10-3 and TRBJ2-4; possible D gene TRBD1, 5 bases. The CDR3 length is 15 residues. Trimming stripped 3 bases from V and 5 bases from J, with 14 bases between. In germline, CDR1 is ENHRY, CDR2 SYGVKD. CDR3 bases: TGTGCCATCAGTGATCAGGGTGCTGGCCAAAACATTCAGTACTTC. Encoded protein: CAISDQGAGQNIQYF.